This T cell receptor beta chain was captured by sequencing in a study of blood T cell repertoires in COVID-19. Across the whole study: Sample material is recorded as cDNA or gDNA derived from T cells, B-cell-depleted T cells, or PBMCs.

Generated by immunoSEQ multiplex PCR, the TCRdb table keeps only in-frame clones and is missing some. The table records fewer than 250,000 clones, around four fifths of them present only once. The germline V gene encodes CDR1 GTSNPN and CDR2 SVGIG (reference sequence). The CDR3 spans 12 residues. Trimming removed 2 bases at V and 7 bases at J, with 9 bases between. Sequencing used peripheral blood. The sequence was obtained from a woman aged 55 to 70 with active or convalescent COVID-19. This chain uses TRBV30 with TRBJ2-1; unclear D gene. In nucleotides, the CDR3 is TGTGCCTGGAGTCCCTTCCTAAATGAGCAGTTCTTC. Protein sequence: CAWSPFLNEQFF. The full variable domain, its missing parts supplied by reference TRBV30 and TRBJ2-1, is SQTIHQWPATLVQPVGSPLSLECTVEGTSNPNLYWYRQAAGRGLQLLFYSVGIGQISSEVPQNLSASRPQDRQFILSSKKLLLSDSGFYLCAWSPFLNEQFFGPGTRLTVL.